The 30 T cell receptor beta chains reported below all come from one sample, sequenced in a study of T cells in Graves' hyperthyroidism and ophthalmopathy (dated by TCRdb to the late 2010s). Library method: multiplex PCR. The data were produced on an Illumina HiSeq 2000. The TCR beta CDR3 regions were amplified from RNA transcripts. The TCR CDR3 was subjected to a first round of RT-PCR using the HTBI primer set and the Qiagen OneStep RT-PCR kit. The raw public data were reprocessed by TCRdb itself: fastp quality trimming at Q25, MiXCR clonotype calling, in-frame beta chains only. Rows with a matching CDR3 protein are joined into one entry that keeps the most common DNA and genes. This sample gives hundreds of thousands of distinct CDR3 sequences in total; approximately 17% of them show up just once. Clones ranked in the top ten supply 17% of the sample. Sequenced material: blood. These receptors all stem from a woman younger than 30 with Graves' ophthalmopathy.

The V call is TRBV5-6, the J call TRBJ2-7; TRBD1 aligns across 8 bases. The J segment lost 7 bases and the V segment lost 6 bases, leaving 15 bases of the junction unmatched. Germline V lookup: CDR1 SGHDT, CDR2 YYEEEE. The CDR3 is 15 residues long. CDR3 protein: CASTPGVGTGSEQYF. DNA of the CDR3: TGTGCCAGCACCCCTGGCGTCGGGACAGGTAGTGAGCAGTACTTC.

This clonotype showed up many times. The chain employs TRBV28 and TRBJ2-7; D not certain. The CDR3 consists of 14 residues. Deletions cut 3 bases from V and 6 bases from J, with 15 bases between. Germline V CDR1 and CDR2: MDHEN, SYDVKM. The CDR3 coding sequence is TGTGCCAGCAGTTTTCGACAACCTTCAGCCGAGCAGTACTTC. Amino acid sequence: CASSFRQPSAEQYF.

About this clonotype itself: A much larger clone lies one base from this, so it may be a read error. CDR3 region: CARSSILHREGTLYGYTF. In nucleotides, the CDR3 is TGTGCCAGAAGTTCAATTCTACATAGAGAAGGGACGCTCTATGGCTACACCTTC. The chain links TRBV27 to TRBJ1-2; tentative D call: TRBD1 (5 bases). From germline, CDR1 is MNHEY and CDR2 SMNVEV (reference sequence). This CDR3 is 18 amino acids long.

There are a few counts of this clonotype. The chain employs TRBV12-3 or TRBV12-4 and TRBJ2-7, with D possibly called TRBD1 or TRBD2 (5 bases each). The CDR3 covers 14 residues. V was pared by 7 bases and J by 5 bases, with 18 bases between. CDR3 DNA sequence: TGTGCCAGCAAGGGAGACACGACGGGACACGAGCAGTACTTC. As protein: CASKGDTTGHEQYF.

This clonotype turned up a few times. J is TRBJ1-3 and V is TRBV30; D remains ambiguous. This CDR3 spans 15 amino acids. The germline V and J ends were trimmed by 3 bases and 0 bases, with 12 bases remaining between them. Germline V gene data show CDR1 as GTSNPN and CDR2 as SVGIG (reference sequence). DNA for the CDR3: TGTGCCTGGAGAGCTGGCCGGAGCTCTGGAAACACCATATATTTT. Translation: CAWRAGRSSGNTIYF.

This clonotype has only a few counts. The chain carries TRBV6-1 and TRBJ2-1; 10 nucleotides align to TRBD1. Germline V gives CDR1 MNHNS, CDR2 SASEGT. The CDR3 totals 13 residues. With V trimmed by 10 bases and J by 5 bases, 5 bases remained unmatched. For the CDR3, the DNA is TGTGCCATAAGACAGGGGGCCCACAATGAGCAGTTCTTC. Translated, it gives CAIRQGAHNEQFF.

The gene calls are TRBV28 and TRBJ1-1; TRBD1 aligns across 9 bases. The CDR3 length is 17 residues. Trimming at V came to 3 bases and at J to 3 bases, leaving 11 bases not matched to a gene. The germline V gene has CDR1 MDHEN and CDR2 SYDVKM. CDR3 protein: CASSLWADRGMYTEAFF. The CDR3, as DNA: TGTGCCAGCAGTTTGTGGGCGGACAGGGGAATGTACACTGAAGCTTTCTTT.

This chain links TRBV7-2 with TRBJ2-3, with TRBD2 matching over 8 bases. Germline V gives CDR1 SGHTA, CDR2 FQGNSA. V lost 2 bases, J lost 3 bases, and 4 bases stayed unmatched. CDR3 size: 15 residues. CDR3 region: CASSLMPGGTDTQYF. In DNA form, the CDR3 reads TGTGCCAGCAGCTTAATGCCGGGGGGGACAGATACGCAGTATTTT.

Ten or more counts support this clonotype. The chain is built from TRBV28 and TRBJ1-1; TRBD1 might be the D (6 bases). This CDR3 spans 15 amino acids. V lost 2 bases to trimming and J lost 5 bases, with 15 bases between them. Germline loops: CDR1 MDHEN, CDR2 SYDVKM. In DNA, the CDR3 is TGTGCCAGCAGTTTAGAGGGGGGTATTTGGACTGAAGCTTTCTTT. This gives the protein CASSLEGGIWTEAFF.

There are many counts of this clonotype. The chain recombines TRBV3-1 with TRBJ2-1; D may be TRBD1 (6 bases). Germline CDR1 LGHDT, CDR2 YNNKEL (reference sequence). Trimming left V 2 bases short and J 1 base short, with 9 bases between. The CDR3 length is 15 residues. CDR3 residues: CASSQTRGSYNEQFF. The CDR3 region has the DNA TGTGCCAGCAGCCAAACAAGGGGGTCCTACAATGAGCAGTTCTTC.

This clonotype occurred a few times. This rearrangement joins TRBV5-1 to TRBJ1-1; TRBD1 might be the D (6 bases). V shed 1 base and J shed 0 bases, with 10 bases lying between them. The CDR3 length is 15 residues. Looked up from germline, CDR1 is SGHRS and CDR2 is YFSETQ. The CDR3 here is CASSLTGTMNTEAFF. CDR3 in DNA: TGCGCCAGCAGCTTGACCGGGACAATGAACACTGAAGCTTTCTTT.

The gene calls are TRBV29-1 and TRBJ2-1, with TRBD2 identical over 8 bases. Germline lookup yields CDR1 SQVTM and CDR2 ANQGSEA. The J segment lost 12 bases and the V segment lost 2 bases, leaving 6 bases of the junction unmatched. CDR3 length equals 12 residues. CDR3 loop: CSVELWAGGQFF. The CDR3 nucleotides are TGCAGCGTTGAACTCTGGGCGGGAGGGCAGTTCTTC.

CDR3 nucleotide sequence: TGCGCCAGCAGTGATAGGAGAGCGGGAGGGCCATATGACACCGGGGAGCTGTTTTTT. Translation: CASSDRRAGGPYDTGELFF. This chain joins TRBV10-2 and TRBJ2-2; 10 bases align to TRBD2. Trimming at V came to 3 bases and at J to 3 bases, leaving 13 bases not matched to a gene. CDR3 length equals 19 residues. Germline values: CDR1 WSHSY, CDR2 SAAADI.

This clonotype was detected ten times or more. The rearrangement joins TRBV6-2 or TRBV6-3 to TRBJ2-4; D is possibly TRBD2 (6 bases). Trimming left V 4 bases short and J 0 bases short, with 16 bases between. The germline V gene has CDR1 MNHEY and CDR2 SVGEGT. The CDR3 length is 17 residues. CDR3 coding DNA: TGTGCCAGCAGTTTACGGCTGACGGGAGAAGCCAAAAACATTCAGTACTTC. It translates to CASSLRLTGEAKNIQYF.

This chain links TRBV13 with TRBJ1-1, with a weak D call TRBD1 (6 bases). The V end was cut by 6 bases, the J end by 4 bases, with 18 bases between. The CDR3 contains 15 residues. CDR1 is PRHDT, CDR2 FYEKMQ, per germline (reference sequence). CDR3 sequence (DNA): TGTGCCAGCAGTTCCGCGACGGGGGGGGCCACTGAAGCTTTCTTT. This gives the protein CASSSATGGATEAFF.

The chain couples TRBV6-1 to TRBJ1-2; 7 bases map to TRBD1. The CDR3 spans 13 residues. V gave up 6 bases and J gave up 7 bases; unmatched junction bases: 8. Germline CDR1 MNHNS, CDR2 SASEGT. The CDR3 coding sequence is TGTGCCAGCAGCAGGGGGACAGCTTCTGGCTACACCTTC. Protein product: CASSRGTASGYTF.

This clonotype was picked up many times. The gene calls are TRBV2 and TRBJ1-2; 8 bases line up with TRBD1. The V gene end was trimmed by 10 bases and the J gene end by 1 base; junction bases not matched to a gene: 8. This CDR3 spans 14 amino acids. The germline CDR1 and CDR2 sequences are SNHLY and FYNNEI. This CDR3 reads CATTGTGHNYGYTF. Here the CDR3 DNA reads TGTGCCACCACCGGGACAGGCCATAACTATGGCTACACCTTC.

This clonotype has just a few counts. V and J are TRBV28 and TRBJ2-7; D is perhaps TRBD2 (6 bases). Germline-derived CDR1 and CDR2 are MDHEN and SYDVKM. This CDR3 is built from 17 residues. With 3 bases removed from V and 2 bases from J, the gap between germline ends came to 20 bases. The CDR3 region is CASSFYWPRTTAYEQYF. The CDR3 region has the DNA TGTGCCAGCAGTTTTTATTGGCCAAGGACTACAGCCTACGAGCAGTACTTC.

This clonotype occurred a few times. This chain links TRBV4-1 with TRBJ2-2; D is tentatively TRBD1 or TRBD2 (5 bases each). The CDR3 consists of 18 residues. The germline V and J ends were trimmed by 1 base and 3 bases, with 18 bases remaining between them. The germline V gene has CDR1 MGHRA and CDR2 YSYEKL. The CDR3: CASSQVYRGPNDTGELFF. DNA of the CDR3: TGCGCCAGCAGCCAAGTTTATCGGGGCCCCAACGACACCGGGGAGCTGTTTTTT.

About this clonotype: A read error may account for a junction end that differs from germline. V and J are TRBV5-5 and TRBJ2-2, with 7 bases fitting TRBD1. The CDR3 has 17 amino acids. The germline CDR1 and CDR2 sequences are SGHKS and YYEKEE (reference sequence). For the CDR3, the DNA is TGCGCCAGCAGCCGAGAATCCGGGACAGCGAACACCGGGGAGCTGTTTTTT. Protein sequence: CASSRESGTANTGELFF. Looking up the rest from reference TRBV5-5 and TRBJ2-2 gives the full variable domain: DAGVTQSPTHLIKTRGQQVTLRCSPISGHKSVSWYQQVLGQGPQFIFQYYEKEERGRGNFPDRFSARQFPNYSSELNVNALLLGDSALYLCASSRESGTANTGELFFGEGSRLTVL.

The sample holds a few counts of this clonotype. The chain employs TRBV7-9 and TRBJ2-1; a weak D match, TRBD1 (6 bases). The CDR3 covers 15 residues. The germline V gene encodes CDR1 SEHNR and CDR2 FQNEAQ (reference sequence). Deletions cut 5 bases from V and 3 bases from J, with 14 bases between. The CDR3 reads CASSDSTGFYNEQFF. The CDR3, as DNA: TGTGCCAGCAGCGATTCCACAGGGTTCTACAATGAGCAGTTCTTC.

The CDR3: CASSRTGGATDTQYF. Written as DNA, the CDR3 is TGTGCCAGCTCACGGACAGGGGGCGCGACAGATACGCAGTATTTT. The rearrangement links TRBV18 to TRBJ2-3; 11 bases agree with TRBD1. This CDR3 has 15 amino acids. V lost 4 bases to trimming and J lost 3 bases; unmatched junction nucleotides: 3. CDR1 and CDR2 (germline): KGHSH, LQKENI.

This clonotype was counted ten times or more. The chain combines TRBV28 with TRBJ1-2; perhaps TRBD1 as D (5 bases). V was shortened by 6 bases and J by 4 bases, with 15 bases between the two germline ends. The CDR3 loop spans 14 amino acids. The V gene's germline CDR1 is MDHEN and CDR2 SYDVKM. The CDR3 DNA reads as TGTGCCAGCAGCTTAACGGGGACCGGCTATGGCTACACCTTC. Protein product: CASSLTGTGYGYTF.

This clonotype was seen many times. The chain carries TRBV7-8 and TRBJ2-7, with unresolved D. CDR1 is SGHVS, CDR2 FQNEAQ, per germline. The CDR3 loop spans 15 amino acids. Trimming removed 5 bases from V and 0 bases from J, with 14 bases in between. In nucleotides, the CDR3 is TGTGCCAGCAGCCCCTACAGTGATAGCTCCTACGAGCAGTACTTC. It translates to CASSPYSDSSYEQYF.

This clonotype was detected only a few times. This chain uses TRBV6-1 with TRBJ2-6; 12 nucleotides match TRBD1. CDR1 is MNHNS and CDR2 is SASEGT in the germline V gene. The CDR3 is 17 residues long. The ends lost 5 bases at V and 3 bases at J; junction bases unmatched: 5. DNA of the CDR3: TGTGCCAGCAGTTCCGGGACAGGGGGCGTTGGGGCCAACGTCCTGACTTTC. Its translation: CASSSGTGGVGANVLTF.

This chain's CDR3 is CAGRGDRNTEAFF. The CDR3 coding sequence is TGTGCCGGGCGCGGGGACAGGAACACTGAAGCTTTCTTT. This chain connects TRBV30 to TRBJ1-1; the match to TRBD1 covers 7 bases. CDR1 is GTSNPN, CDR2 SVGIG, per germline (reference sequence). The V and J ends lost 8 bases and 1 base, in that order; junction bases with no gene match: 7. The CDR3 loop spans 13 amino acids.

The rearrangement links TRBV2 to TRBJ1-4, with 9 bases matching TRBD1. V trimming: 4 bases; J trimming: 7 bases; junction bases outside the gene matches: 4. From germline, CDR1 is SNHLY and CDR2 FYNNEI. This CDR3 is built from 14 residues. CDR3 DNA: TGTGCCAGCAGTGTGACAGGGGGTCGTGAAAAACTGTTTTTT. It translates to CASSVTGGREKLFF.

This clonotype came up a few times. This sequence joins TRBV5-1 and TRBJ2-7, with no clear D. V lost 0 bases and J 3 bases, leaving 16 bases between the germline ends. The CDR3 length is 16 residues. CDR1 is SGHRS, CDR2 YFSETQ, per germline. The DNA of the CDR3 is TGCGCCAGCAGCTTGGAGCGTTGGACCCCCCTCTACGAGCAGTACTTC. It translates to CASSLERWTPLYEQYF.

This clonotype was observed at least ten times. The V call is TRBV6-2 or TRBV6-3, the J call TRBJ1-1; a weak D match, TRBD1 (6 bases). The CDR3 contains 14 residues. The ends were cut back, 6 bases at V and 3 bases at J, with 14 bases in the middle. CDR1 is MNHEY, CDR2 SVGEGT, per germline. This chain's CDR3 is CASRPGTYYTEAFF. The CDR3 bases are TGTGCCAGCAGACCCGGGACATACTACACTGAAGCTTTCTTT.

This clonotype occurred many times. DNA of the CDR3: TGTGCCAGCAGTTGGACAGGGTTTGGATCCTACGAGCAGTACTTC. Its translation is CASSWTGFGSYEQYF. The chain has TRBV7-2 and TRBJ2-7, with 8 bases matching TRBD1. Per germline, CDR1 SGHTA and CDR2 FQGNSA. The junction had 8 bases not matched to a gene; V was cut back by 6 bases and J by 1 base. The CDR3 extends over 15 amino acids.